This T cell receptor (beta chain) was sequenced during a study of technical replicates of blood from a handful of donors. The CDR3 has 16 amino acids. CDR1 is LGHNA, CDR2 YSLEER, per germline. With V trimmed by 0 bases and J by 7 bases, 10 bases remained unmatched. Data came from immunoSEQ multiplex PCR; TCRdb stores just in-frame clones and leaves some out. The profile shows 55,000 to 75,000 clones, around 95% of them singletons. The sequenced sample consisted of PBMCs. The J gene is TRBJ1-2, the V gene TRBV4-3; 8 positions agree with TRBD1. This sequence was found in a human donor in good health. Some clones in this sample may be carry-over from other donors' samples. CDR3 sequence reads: CASSQDRQGAGVGYTF. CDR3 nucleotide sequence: TGCGCCAGCAGCCAAGATAGGCAGGGGGCGGGCGTTGGCTACACCTTC.